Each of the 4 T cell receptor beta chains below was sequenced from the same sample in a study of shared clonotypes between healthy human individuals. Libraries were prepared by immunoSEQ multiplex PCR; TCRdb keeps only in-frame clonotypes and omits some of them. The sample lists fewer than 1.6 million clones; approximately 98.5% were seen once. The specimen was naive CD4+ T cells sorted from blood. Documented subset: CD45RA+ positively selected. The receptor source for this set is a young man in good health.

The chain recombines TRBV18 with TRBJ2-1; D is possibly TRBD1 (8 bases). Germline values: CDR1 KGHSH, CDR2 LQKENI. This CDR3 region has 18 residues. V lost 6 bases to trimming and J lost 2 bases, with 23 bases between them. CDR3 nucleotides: TGTGCCAGCTCCAGCCAGACAGGGGCGGGAGCGGCCTACAATGAGCAGTTCTTC. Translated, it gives CASSSQTGAGAAYNEQFF.

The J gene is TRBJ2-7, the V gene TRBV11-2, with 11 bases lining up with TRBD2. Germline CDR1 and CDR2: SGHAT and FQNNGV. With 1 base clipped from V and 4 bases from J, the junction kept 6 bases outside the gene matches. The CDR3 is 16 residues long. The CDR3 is CASSLARASGRYEQYF. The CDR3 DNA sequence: TGTGCCAGCAGCTTAGCCCGGGCTAGCGGGAGGTACGAGCAGTACTTC.

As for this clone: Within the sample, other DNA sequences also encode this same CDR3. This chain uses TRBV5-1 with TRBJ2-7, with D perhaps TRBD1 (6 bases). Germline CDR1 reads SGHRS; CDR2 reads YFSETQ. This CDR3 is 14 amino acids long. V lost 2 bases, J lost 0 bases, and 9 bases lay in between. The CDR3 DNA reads TGCGCCAGCAGCTTCCAGGGGCCCTCCTACGAGCAGTACTTC. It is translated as CASSFQGPSYEQYF. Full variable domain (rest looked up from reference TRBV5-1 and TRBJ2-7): KAGVTQTPRYLIKTRGQQVTLSCSPISGHRSVSWYQQTPGQGLQFLFEYFSETQRNKGNFPGRFSGRQFSNSRSEMNVSTLELGDSALYLCASSFQGPSYEQYFGPGTRLTVT.

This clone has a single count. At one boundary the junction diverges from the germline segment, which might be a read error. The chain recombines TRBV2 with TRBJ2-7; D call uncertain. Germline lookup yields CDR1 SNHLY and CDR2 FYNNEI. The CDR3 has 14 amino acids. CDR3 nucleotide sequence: TGTGCCAGCAGCGAAGACAATAGCATATACGAGCAGTACTTC. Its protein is CASSEDNSIYEQYF.